This T cell receptor beta chain is drawn from a study of blood T cell repertoires in COVID-19. About the research overall: The samples span acute and convalescent COVID-19 from the United States, Italy and Spain. T cells, B-cell-depleted T cells, or PBMCs provided the cDNA or gDNA that served as material.

Per the authors' pipeline: Nucleated cell counts were estimated from reference gene primer amplification. The repertoire was sequenced with immunoSEQ multiplex PCR; TCRdb's copy has only in-frame clones and lacks some. V, J and clone size reflect that table, while D and trimming were determined from the DNA. The table has under 90,000 clones, about 80% seen once. Per the germline V gene, CDR1 is MNHEY and CDR2 is SVGEGT. J lost 7 bases, V lost 5 bases, and 14 bases had no gene match. The CDR3 totals 16 residues. This TCR came from a man aged 50-60 years with active or convalescent COVID-19. Sequencing was performed on peripheral blood. The chain is built from TRBV6-2 or TRBV6-3 and TRBJ1-5; 7 bases line up with TRBD1. CDR3 bases: TGTGCCAGCAGTGCCCTAGGGGGCGCACGAAGCCAGCCCCAGCATTTT. Its protein product is CASSALGGARSQPQHF.